Shown below are 15 T cell receptor beta chains from a single sample sequenced in a study of T cells in localized non-small cell lung cancer. The assay was immunoSEQ multiplex PCR, and TCRdb's table has in-frame clones only and misses some. Among tens of thousands of clones listed, 92% were seen once. Sequenced material: peripheral blood, taken before any cancer treatment. These receptors were obtained from a female donor older than 55 with stage I lung adenocarcinoma.

The chain links TRBV6-1 to TRBJ1-1, with 8 bases that match TRBD1. V lost 7 bases to trimming and J lost 1 base; unmatched junction nucleotides: 5. The CDR3 is 14 amino acids. CDR1 and CDR2 (germline): MNHNS, SASEGT. This CDR3 reads CASKTGGANTEAFF. CDR3 nucleotides: TGTGCCAGCAAAACAGGGGGGGCGAACACTGAAGCTTTCTTT.

V gene TRBV6-4 combines with J gene TRBJ2-3; 12 positions match TRBD2. V was clipped by 6 bases and J by 4 bases; unmatched bases: 5. The length of the CDR3 is 15 residues. Germline V lookup: CDR1 MRHNA, CDR2 SNTAGT. CDR3 nucleotides: TGTGCCAGCAGCCCCCTAGCGGGGGGGCCAGATACGCAGTATTTT. Amino acid sequence: CASSPLAGGPDTQYF.

This chain joins TRBV15 and TRBJ1-4; tentatively, D is TRBD1 (6 bases). Trimming took off 7 bases at V and 7 bases at J, with 16 bases between the two ends. Germline V CDR1 and CDR2: LNHNV, YYDKDF (reference sequence). The CDR3 is 14 residues long. CDR3: CATNPGQIPEKLFF. The CDR3 DNA sequence: TGTGCCACCAACCCTGGACAGATTCCTGAAAAACTGTTTTTT.

Here the CDR3 reads CASSIVMNTEAFF. CDR3 nucleotide sequence: TGTGCCAGCTCCATCGTTATGAACACTGAAGCTTTCTTT. V and J are TRBV18 and TRBJ1-1; no clear D gene. CDR3 size: 13 residues. V was shortened by 6 bases and J by 0 bases, with 8 bases between the two germline ends. Germline lookup yields CDR1 KGHSH and CDR2 LQKENI.

This sequence joins TRBV19 and TRBJ2-1; the D gene could be TRBD1 or TRBD2 (5 bases each). Between the trimmed V and J ends, which lost 3 bases and 7 bases, there was a span of 16 bases. Looked up from germline, CDR1 is LNHDA and CDR2 is SQIVND (reference sequence). This CDR3 has 15 amino acids. Here the CDR3 DNA reads TGTGCCAGTAGTATTCAATTGGGGGACCTAAATGAGCAGTTCTTC. Translating it yields CASSIQLGDLNEQFF. Together with reference TRBV19 and TRBJ2-1, the CDR3 gives the full variable domain: DGGITQSPKYLFRKEGQNVTLSCEQNLNHDAMYWYRQDPGQGLRLIYYSQIVNDFQKGDIAEGYSVSREKKESFPLTVTSAQKNPTAFYLCASSIQLGDLNEQFFGPGTRLTVL.

The chain carries TRBV6-6 and TRBJ2-7, with 8 bases identical to TRBD2. The CDR3 is 14 residues long. The germline V gene has CDR1 MNHNY and CDR2 SVGAGI (reference sequence). V lost 7 bases to trimming and J lost 7 bases; unmatched junction nucleotides: 12. This CDR3 is CASTQRGGTGEQYF. For the CDR3, the DNA is TGTGCCAGCACCCAACGGGGGGGGACGGGGGAGCAGTACTTC.

The chain links TRBV30 to TRBJ1-6; D possibly corresponds to TRBD1 (5 bases). Trimming took 8 bases from V and 8 from J, leaving 16 bases between them. There are 13 residues in the CDR3. Germline V gene lookup returns CDR1 GTSNPN and CDR2 SVGIG (reference sequence). This chain's CDR3 is CALQGLRDSPLHF. As DNA, the CDR3 is TGTGCCCTGCAGGGACTGCGTGATTCACCCCTCCACTTT.

J is TRBJ2-7 and V is TRBV28, with 8 nucleotides matching TRBD1. Germline V lookup: CDR1 MDHEN, CDR2 SYDVKM. CDR3 size: 16 residues. V lost 2 bases and J lost 3; bases outside the gene matches: 9. The CDR3: CASSLAPGQGRYEQYF. In nucleotides, the CDR3 is TGTGCCAGCAGTTTAGCCCCTGGACAGGGTCGCTACGAGCAGTACTTC.

This sequence joins TRBV4-1 and TRBJ1-1, with no clear D. V lost 5 bases and J 8 bases, leaving 9 bases between the germline ends. Germline V CDR1 and CDR2: MGHRA, YSYEKL. This CDR3 region has 11 residues. CDR3 in DNA: TGCGCCAGCAGCACAAGAAACGAAGCTTTCTTT. Translation: CASSTRNEAFF.

This chain joins TRBV6-1 and TRBJ1-6; D not resolved. The germline V gene has CDR1 MNHNS and CDR2 SASEGT. Trimming removed 4 bases at V and 5 bases at J, with 9 bases between. The CDR3 covers 14 residues. CDR3 DNA sequence: TGTGCCAGCAGTGGATACGGTGATAATTCACCCCTCCACTTT. Translation: CASSGYGDNSPLHF.

The chain joins TRBV6-1 to TRBJ2-7; 7 nucleotides align to TRBD1. This CDR3 has 13 residues. V trimming: 7 bases; J trimming: 4 bases; junction bases outside the gene matches: 7. Germline lookup yields CDR1 MNHNS and CDR2 SASEGT. The CDR3 DNA follows: TGTGCCAGCACCCCAACAGGGGTTTACGAGCAGTACTTC. Encoded protein: CASTPTGVYEQYF.

The rearrangement uses TRBV29-1 and TRBJ1-1; tentative D call: TRBD1 (5 bases). Per germline, CDR1 SQVTM and CDR2 ANQGSEA. CDR3 length equals 12 residues. V lost 3 bases and J 3 bases, leaving 8 bases between the germline ends. The CDR3 region has the DNA TGCAGCGTTGATTGGGGGGACACTGAAGCTTTCTTT. As protein: CSVDWGDTEAFF.

The chain recombines TRBV5-1 with TRBJ2-3; 8 bases agree with TRBD1. V trimming: 2 bases; J trimming: 0 bases; junction bases outside the gene matches: 2. Germline-derived CDR1 and CDR2 are SGHRS and YFSETQ. The CDR3 is 15 amino acids. CDR3: CASSLQGVSTDTQYF. DNA for the CDR3: TGCGCCAGCAGCTTACAGGGGGTCAGCACAGATACGCAGTATTTT.

V gene TRBV10-3 combines with J gene TRBJ2-1; D gene unclear. The CDR3 sequence is 13 residues long. Germline V CDR1 and CDR2: ENHRY, SYGVKD. The CDR3 coding sequence is TGTGCTGTATCGCAAGATCCTGACAATGAGCAGTTCTTC. Translated: CAVSQDPDNEQFF.

This chain joins TRBV28 and TRBJ1-1; no firm D call. The CDR3 has 13 residues. CDR1 and CDR2 (germline): MDHEN, SYDVKM. V was pared by 2 bases and J by 1 base, with 5 bases between. This CDR3 reads CASSLPRNTEAFF. CDR3 nucleotide sequence: TGTGCCAGCAGTTTACCGAGGAACACTGAAGCTTTCTTT.